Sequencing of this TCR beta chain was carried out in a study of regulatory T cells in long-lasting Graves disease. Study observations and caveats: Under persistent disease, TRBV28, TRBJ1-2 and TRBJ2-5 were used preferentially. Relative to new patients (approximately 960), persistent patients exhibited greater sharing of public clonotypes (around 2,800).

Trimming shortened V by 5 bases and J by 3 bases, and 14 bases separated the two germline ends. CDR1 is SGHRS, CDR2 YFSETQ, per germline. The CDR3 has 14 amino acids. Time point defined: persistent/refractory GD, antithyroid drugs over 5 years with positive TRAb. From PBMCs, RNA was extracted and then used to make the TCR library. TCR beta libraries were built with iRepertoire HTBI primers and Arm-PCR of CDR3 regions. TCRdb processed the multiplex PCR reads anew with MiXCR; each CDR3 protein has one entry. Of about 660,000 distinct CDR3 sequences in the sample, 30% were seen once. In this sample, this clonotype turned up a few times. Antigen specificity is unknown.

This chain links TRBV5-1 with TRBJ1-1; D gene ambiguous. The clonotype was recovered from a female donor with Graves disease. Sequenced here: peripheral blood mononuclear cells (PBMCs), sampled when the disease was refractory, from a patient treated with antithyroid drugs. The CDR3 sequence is CASRGEVGDTEAFF. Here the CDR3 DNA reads TGCGCCAGCAGGGGTGAAGTTGGGGACACTGAAGCTTTCTTT.